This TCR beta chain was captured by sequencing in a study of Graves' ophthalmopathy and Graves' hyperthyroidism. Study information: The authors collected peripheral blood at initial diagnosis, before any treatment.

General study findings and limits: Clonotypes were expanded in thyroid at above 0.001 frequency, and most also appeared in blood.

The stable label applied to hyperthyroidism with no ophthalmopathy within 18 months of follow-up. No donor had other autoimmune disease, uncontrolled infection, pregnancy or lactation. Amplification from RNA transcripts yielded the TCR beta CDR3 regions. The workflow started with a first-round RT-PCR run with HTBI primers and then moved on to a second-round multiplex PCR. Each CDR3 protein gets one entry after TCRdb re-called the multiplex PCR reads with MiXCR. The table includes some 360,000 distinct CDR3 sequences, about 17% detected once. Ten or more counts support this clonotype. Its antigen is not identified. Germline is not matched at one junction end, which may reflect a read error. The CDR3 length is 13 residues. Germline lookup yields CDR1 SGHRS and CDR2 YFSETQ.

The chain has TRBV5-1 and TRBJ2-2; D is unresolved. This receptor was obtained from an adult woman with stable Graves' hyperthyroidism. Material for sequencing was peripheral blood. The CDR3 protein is CASSLVVTGELFF. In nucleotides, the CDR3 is TGTGCCAGCAGTTTGGTAGTCACCGGGGAGCTGTTTTTT.